The 2 T cell receptor beta chains below come from one sample, sequenced in a study of T cells in Graves' hyperthyroidism and ophthalmopathy. RNA transcripts yielded amplified TCR beta CDR3 regions. The HTBI primer set was used in a first-round RT-PCR of the TCR CDR3. TCRdb used MiXCR to reprocess the multiplex PCR reads, holding one entry per CDR3 protein. The table lists approximately 610,000 distinct CDR3 sequences, around 15% of them singletons. Material: blood. All receptors come from a woman in her forties with Graves' ophthalmopathy.

This clonotype was recorded many times. The genes are TRBV28 and TRBJ2-4; 12 positions agree with TRBD2. CDR1 and CDR2 from the germline V gene are MDHEN and SYDVKM. V lost 1 base and J lost 8; bases outside the gene matches: 9. The CDR3 spans 17 residues. The CDR3 coding sequence is TGTGCCAGCAGTTTATTGACTAGCGGGAGTTCTAGGGACATTCAGTACTTC. Its translation: CASSLLTSGSSRDIQYF.

In its sample, this clonotype was seen many times. J is TRBJ2-7 and V is TRBV12-3 or TRBV12-4; 8 bases are shared with TRBD2. The CDR3 has 15 amino acids. The J segment lost 1 base and the V segment lost 6 bases, leaving 8 bases of the junction unmatched. CDR3: CASSQLADHSYEQYF. The CDR3 DNA reads as TGTGCCAGCAGCCAACTAGCGGACCATTCCTACGAGCAGTACTTC.